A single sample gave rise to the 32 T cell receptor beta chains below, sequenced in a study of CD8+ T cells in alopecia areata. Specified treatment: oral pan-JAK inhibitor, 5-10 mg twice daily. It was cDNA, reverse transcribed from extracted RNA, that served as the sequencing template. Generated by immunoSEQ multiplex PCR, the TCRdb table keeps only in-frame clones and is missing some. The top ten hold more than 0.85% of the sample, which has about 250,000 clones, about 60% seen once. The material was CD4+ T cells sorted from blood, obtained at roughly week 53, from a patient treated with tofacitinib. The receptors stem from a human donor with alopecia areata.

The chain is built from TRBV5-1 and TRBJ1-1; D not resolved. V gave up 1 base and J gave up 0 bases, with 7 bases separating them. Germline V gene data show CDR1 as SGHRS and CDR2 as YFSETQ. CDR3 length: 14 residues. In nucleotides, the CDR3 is TGCGCCAGCAGCTTGAGAGGATTGAACACTGAAGCTTTCTTT. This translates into CASSLRGLNTEAFF.

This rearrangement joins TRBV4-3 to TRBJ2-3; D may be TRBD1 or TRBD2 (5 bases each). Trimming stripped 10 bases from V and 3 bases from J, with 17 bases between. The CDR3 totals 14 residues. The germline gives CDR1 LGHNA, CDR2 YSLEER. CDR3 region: CATGGRTKTDTQYF. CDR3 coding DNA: TGCGCCACTGGAGGAAGGACAAAGACAGATACGCAGTATTTT.

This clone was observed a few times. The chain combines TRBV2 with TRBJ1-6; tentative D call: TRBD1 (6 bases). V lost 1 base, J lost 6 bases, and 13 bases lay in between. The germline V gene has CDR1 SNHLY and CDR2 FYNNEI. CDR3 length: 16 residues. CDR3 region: CASSEVRTVSNSPLHF. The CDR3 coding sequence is TGTGCCAGCAGTGAAGTCAGGACAGTCTCTAATTCACCCCTCCACTTT.

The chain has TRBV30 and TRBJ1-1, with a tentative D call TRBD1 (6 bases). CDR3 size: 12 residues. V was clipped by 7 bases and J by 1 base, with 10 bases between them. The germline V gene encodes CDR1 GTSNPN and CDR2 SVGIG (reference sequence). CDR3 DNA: TGTGCCTCCAAGGGGGGGAACACTGAAGCTTTCTTT. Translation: CASKGGNTEAFF.

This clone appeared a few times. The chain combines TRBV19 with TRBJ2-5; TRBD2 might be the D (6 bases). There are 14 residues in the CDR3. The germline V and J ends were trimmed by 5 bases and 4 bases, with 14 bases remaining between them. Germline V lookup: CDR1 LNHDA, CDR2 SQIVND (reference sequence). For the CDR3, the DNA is TGTGCCAGTAGTCCCGGGGGTGGAACAGAGACCCAGTACTTC. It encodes CASSPGGGTETQYF.

The CDR3 is CSVSRGRGETQYF. CDR3 sequence (DNA): TGCAGCGTTAGTAGGGGACGGGGAGAGACCCAGTACTTC. The rearrangement uses TRBV29-1 and TRBJ2-5; D is possibly TRBD1 or TRBD2 (5 bases each). The germline gives CDR1 SQVTM, CDR2 ANQGSEA. The CDR3 sequence is 13 residues long. V was clipped by 5 bases and J by 4 bases, with 14 bases between them.

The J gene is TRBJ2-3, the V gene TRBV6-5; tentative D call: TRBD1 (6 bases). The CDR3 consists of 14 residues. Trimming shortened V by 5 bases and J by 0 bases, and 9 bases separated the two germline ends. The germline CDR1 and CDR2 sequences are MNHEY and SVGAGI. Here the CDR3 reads CASSRTASTDTQYF. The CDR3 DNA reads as TGTGCCAGCAGTCGGACAGCTAGCACAGATACGCAGTATTTT.

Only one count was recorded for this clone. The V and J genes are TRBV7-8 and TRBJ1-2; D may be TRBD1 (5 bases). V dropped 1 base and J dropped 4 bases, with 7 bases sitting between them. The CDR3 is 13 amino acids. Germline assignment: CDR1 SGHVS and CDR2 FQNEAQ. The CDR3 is CASSLGQTYGYTF. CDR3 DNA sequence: TGTGCCAGCAGCTTAGGACAGACCTATGGCTACACCTTC.

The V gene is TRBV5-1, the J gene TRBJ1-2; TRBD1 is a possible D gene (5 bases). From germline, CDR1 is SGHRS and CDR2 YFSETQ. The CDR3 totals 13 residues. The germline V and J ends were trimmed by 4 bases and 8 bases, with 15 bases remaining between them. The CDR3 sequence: CASSLSARGGYTF. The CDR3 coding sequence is TGCGCCAGCAGCCTTTCTGCCCGGGGCGGCTACACCTTC. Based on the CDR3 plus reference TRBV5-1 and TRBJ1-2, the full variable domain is KAGVTQTPRYLIKTRGQQVTLSCSPISGHRSVSWYQQTPGQGLQFLFEYFSETQRNKGNFPGRFSGRQFSNSRSEMNVSTLELGDSALYLCASSLSARGGYTFGSGTRLTVV.

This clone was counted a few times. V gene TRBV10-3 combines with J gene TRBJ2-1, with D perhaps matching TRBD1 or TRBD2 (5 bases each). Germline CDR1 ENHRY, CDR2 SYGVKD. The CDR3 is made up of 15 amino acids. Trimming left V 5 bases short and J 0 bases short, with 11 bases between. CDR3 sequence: CAISTGTDSYNEQFF. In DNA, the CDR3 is TGTGCCATCAGTACCGGGACGGACTCCTACAATGAGCAGTTCTTC.

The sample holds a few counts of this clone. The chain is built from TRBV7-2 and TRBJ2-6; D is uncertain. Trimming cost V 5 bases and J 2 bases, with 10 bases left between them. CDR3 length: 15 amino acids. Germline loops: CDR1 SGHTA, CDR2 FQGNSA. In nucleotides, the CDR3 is TGTGCCAGCAGCCCCGGCCATACTGGGGCCAACGTCCTGACTTTC. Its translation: CASSPGHTGANVLTF.

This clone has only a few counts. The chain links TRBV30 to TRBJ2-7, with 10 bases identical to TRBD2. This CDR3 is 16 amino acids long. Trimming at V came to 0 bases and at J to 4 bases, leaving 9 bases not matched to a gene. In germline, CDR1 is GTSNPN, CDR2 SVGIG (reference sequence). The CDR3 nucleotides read TGTGCCTGGAGTGTATGCCTAGCGGGGGCACTATACGAGCAGTACTTC. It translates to CAWSVCLAGALYEQYF.

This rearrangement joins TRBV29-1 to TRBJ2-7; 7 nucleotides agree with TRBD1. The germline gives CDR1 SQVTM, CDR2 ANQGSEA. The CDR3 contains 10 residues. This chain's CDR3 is CKDRAYEQYF. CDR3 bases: TGCAAAGACAGGGCCTACGAGCAGTACTTC.

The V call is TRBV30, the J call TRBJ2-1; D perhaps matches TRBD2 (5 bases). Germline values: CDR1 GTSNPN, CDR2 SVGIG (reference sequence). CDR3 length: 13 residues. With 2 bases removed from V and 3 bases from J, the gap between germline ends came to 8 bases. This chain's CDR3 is CAWSSDYYNEQFF. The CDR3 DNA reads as TGTGCCTGGAGTAGCGACTACTACAATGAGCAGTTCTTC.

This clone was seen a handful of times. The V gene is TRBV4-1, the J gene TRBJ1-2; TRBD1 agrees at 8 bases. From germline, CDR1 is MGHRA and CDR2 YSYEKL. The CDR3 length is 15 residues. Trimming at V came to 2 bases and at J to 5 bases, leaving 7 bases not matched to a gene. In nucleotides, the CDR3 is TGCGCCAGCAGCCAAAACCAGGGGGCCGAGTATGGCTACACCTTC. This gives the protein CASSQNQGAEYGYTF.

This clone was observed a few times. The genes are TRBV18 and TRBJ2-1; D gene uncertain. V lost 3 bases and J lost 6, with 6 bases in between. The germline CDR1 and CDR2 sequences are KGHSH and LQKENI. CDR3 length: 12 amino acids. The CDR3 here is CASSPQTNEQFF. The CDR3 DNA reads TGTGCCAGCTCACCTCAAACCAATGAGCAGTTCTTC. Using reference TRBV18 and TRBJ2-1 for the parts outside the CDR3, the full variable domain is NAGVMQNPRHLVRRRGQEARLRCSPMKGHSHVYWYRQLPEEGLKFMVYLQKENIIDESGMPKERFSAEFPKEGPSILRIQQVVRGDSAAYFCASSPQTNEQFFGPGTRLTVL.

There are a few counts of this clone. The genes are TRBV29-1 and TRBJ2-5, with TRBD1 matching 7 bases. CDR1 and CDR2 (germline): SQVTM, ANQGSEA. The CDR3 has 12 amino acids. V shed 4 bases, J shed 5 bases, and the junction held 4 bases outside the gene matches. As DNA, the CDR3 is TGCAGCGTTGTCCAGACAGGGGAGACCCAGTACTTC. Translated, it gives CSVVQTGETQYF. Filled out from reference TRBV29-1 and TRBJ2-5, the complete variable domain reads SAVISQKPSRDICQRGTSLTIQCQVDSQVTMMFWYRQQPGQSLTLIATANQGSEATYESGFVIDKFPISRPNLTFSTLTVSNMSPEDSSIYLCSVVQTGETQYFGPGTRLLVL.

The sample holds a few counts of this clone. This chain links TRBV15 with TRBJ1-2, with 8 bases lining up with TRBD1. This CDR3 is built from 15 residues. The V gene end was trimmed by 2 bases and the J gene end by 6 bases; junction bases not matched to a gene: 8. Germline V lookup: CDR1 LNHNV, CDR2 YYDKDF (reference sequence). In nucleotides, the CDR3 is TGTGCCACCAGCAGACGCCCGACAGGGGACGATGGCTACACCTTC. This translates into CATSRRPTGDDGYTF. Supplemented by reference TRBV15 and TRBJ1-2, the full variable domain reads DAMVIQNPRYQVTQFGKPVTLSCSQTLNHNVMYWYQQKSSQAPKLLFHYYDKDFNNEADTPDNFQSRRPNTSFCFLDIRSPGLGDTAMYLCATSRRPTGDDGYTFGSGTRLTVV.

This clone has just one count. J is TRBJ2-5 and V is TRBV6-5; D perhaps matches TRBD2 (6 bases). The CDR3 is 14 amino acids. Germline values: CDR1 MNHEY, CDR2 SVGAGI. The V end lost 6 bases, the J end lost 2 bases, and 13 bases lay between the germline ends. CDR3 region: CASRSLGGQETQYF. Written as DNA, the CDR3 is TGTGCCAGCAGAAGCCTGGGGGGTCAAGAGACCCAGTACTTC.

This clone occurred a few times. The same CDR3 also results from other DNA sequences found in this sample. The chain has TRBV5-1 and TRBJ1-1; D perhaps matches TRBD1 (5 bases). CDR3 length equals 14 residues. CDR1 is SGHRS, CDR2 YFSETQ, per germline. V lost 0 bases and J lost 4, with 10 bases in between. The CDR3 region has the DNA TGCGCCAGCAGCTTGGCCCAGGGTGGCACTGAAGCTTTCTTT. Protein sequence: CASSLAQGGTEAFF.

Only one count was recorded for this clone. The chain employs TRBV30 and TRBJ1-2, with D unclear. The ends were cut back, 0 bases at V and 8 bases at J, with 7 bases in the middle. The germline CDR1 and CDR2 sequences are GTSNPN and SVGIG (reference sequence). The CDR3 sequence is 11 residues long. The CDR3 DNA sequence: TGTGCCTGGAGTGTAGCTGGAGGCTACACCTTC. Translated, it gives CAWSVAGGYTF.

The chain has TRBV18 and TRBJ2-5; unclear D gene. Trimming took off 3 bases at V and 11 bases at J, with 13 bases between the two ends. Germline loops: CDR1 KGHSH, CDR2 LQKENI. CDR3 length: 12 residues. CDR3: CASSPAPGQQYF. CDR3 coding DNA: TGTGCCAGCTCACCGGCCCCCGGGCAGCAGTACTTC.

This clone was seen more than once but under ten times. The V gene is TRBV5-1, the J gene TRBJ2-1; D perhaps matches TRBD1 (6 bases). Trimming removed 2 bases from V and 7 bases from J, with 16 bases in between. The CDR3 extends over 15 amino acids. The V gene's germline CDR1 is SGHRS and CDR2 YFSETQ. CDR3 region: CASSLQGREWNEQFF. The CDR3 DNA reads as TGCGCCAGCAGCTTACAGGGACGAGAATGGAATGAGCAGTTCTTC.

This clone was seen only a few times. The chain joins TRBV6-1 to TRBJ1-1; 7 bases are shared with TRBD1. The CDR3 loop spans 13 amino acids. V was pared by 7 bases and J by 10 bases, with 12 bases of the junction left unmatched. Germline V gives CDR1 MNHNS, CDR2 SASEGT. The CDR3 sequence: CASTPHGPGGAFF. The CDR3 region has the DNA TGTGCCAGCACCCCCCATGGCCCAGGGGGAGCTTTCTTT.

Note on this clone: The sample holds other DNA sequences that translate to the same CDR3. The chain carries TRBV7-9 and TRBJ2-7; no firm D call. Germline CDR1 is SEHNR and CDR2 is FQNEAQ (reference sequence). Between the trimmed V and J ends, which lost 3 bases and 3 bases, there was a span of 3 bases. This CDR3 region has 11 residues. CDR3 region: CASSFSYEQYF. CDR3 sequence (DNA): TGTGCCAGCAGCTTCAGCTACGAGCAGTACTTC.

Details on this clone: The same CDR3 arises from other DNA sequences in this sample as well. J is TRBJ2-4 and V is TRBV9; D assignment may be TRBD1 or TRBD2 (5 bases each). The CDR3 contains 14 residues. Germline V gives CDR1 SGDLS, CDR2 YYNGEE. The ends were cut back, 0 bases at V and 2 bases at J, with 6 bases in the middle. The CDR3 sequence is CASSVGGSKNIQYF. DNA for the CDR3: TGTGCCAGCAGCGTAGGGGGGTCCAAAAACATTCAGTACTTC.

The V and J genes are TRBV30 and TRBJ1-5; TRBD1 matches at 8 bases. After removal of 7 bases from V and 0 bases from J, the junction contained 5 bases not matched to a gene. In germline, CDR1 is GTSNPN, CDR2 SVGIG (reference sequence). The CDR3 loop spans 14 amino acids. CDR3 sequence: CAYEDRDSNQPQHF. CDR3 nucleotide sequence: TGTGCCTATGAGGACAGGGATAGCAATCAGCCCCAGCATTTT. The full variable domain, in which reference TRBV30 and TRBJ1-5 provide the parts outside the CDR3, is SQTIHQWPATLVQPVGSPLSLECTVEGTSNPNLYWYRQAAGRGLQLLFYSVGIGQISSEVPQNLSASRPQDRQFILSSKKLLLSDSGFYLCAYEDRDSNQPQHFGDGTRLSIL.

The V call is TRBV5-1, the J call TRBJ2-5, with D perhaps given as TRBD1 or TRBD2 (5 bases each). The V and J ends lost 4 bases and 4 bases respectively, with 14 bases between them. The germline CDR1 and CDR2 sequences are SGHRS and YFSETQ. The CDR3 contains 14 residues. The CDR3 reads CASSTGTVGETQYF. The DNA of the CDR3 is TGCGCCAGCAGCACTGGGACCGTCGGAGAGACCCAGTACTTC.

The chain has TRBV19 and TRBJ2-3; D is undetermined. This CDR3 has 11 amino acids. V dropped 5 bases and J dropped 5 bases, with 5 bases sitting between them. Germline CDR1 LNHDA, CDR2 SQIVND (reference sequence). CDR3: CASSPLDTQYF. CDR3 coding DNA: TGTGCCAGTAGTCCCTTAGATACGCAGTATTTT.

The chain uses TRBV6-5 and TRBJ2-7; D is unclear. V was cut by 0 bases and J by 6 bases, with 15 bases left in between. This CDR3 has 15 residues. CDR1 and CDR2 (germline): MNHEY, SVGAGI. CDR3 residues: CASSYSRTALGEQYF. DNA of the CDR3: TGTGCCAGCAGTTACTCGAGAACAGCCTTGGGCGAGCAGTACTTC.

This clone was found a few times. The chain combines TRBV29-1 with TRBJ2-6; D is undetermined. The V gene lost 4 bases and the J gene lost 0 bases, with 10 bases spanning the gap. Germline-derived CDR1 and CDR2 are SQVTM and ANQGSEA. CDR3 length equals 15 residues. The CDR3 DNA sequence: TGCAGCGTTGGGGCAGGCCCCTCTGGGGCCAACGTCCTGACTTTC. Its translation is CSVGAGPSGANVLTF.

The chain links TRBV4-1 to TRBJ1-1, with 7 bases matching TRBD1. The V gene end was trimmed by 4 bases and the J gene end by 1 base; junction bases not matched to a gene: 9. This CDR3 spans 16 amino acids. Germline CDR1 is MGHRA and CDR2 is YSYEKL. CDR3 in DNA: TGCGCCAGCAGCCTCCAGGGGGGACTCCGGAACACTGAAGCTTTCTTT. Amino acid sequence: CASSLQGGLRNTEAFF.